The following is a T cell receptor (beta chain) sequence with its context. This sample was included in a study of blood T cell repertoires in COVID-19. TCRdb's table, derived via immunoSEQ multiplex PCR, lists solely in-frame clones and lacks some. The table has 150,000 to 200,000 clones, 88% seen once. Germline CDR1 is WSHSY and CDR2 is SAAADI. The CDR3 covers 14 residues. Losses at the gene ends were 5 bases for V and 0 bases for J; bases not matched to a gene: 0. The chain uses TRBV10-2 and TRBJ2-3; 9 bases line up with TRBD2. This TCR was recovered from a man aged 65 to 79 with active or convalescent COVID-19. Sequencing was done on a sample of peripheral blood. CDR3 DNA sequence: TGCGCCAGCAGTCTAGCGGGGAGCACAGATACGCAGTATTTT. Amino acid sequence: CASSLAGSTDTQYF.